These T cell receptor beta chains were read from a single sample in a study of blood T cell repertoires in COVID-19. The method was immunoSEQ multiplex PCR; TCRdb's version includes in-frame clones alone and lacks a portion of them. The data hold 150,000 or so clones, with approximately 90% observed a single time. The source material was peripheral blood. The receptors were sampled from a woman aged 45-65 years with acute or convalescent COVID-19. Both conserved end residues are part of each CDR3. A D gene is named only where the DNA matches it firmly. Expanded clones get a size class; other rows say once, few or many, or leave the size out.

d_gene	v_gene	abundance	j_gene	CDR3aa	CDR3nt
TRBD1	TRBV3-1/TRBV3-2	.	TRBJ1-6	CASSQGTGYNSPLHF	TGTGCCAGCAGCCAGGGGACAGGCTATAATTCACCCCTCCACTTT
TRBD1	TRBV6-5	.	TRBJ1-1	CATMGQAFMNTEAFF	TGTGCCACCATGGGACAGGCCTTCATGAACACTGAAGCTTTCTTT
TRBD1	TRBV7-3	.	TRBJ2-1	CASSLWGQGYEQFF	TGTGCCAGCAGCTTATGGGGACAGGGTTATGAGCAGTTCTTC
TRBD1	TRBV7-8	.	TRBJ2-5	CASSLVRGTGQETQYF	TGTGCCAGCAGCTTAGTTCGCGGGACAGGGCAGGAGACCCAGTACTTC
.	TRBV12-3/TRBV12-4	few	TRBJ1-2	CASNTDSYGYTF	TGTGCCAGCAATACGGACAGCTATGGCTACACCTTC
TRBD1	TRBV5-1	.	TRBJ1-2	CASSSPGTGTGYGYTF	TGCGCCAGCAGCTCCCCCGGGACAGGGACGGGGTATGGCTACACCTTC
TRBD1	TRBV18	.	TRBJ2-5	CASSPTTGMETQYF	TGTGCCAGCTCACCAACGACAGGGATGGAGACCCAGTACTTC
TRBD1	TRBV9	.	TRBJ2-5	CASSVEPGGVETQYF	TGTGCCAGCAGCGTAGAACCAGGGGGAGTCGAGACCCAGTACTTC
TRBD1	TRBV6-4	.	TRBJ1-2	CASSESQGIGGYTF	TGTGCCAGCAGTGAGTCACAGGGGATCGGTGGCTACACCTTC
TRBD2	TRBV6-6	.	TRBJ2-1	CASSYPAGGSYNEQFF	TGTGCCAGCAGTTACCCAGCGGGAGGGTCCTACAATGAGCAGTTCTTC
.	TRBV6-2/TRBV6-3	.	TRBJ2-7	CASSYSRALPREQYF	TGTGCCAGCAGTTACTCGAGGGCCCTCCCTCGGGAGCAGTACTTC
.	TRBV20-1	.	TRBJ2-1	CSAQGTSQFF	TGCAGTGCTCAAGGGACTTCCCAGTTCTTC
TRBD2	TRBV6-1	.	TRBJ2-7	CASSGLAGGYEQYF	TGTGCCAGCAGTGGACTAGCGGGGGGCTACGAGCAGTACTTC
.	TRBV29-1	once	TRBJ1-2	CSVERRDYGYTF	TGCAGCGTTGAACGCAGGGACTACGGCTACACCTTC
.	TRBV5-1	.	TRBJ2-3	CASSLSATDTQYF	TGCGCCAGCAGCTTGTCTGCGACAGATACGCAGTATTTT
.	TRBV4-3	.	TRBJ2-7	CASSQSDRSSYEQYF	TGCGCCAGCAGCCAATCCGACAGGAGCTCCTACGAGCAGTACTTC